This passage covers 15 T cell receptor beta chains from one sample sequenced in a study of T cell clonality in common variable immunodeficiency. What these receptors recognize is not known. Regarding the study as a whole: Reportedly, TCR beta sequences from common variable immunodeficiency showed fewer deletions and N-nucleotide insertions.

Sequencing used immunoSEQ multiplex PCR; TCRdb keeps in-frame clones, though not all of them. This sample comprises 16,000 or so clones, none seen once only. The sample taken for sequencing was peripheral blood mononuclear cells. These receptors were obtained from a human donor with common variable immunodeficiency.

This clone has a handful of counts. The CDR3 extends 3 residues past the end of the read, so its final part is completed from the germline J gene. This rearrangement joins TRBV19 to TRBJ1-2; a weak D match, TRBD1 (6 bases). The germline V and J ends were trimmed by 2 bases and 7 bases, with 17 bases remaining between them. From germline, CDR1 is LNHDA and CDR2 SQIVND (reference sequence). The CDR3 extends over 15 amino acids. The CDR3 region is CASSITAGALSGYTF. The CDR3 DNA, read in part, is TGTGCCAGTAGTATAACCGCGGGGGCCTTGAGTGGC. The whole variable domain, remainder taken from reference TRBV19 and TRBJ1-2, is DGGITQSPKYLFRKEGQNVTLSCEQNLNHDAMYWYRQDPGQGLRLIYYSQIVNDFQKGDIAEGYSVSREKKESFPLTVTSAQKNPTAFYLCASSITAGALSGYTFGSGTRLTVV.

This clone was picked up a small number of times. Read data end 3 residues before the CDR3 end; the end is taken from the germline J gene. The gene calls are TRBV7-3 and TRBJ2-1, with TRBD2 identical over 11 bases. With 5 bases clipped from V and 7 bases from J, the junction kept 10 bases outside the gene matches. This CDR3 spans 16 amino acids. The germline gives CDR1 SGHTA, CDR2 FQGTGA. This CDR3 is CASSKRGASGGNEQFF. Partial CDR3 DNA: TGTGCCAGCAGCAAAAGAGGGGCTAGCGGGGGGAATGAG.

This clone was counted ten times or more. The read terminates 3 residues before the CDR3 end, so the remaining end is supplied by the germline J gene. The chain has TRBV30 and TRBJ2-3; 9 positions agree with TRBD2. V gave up 1 base and J gave up 2 bases; unmatched junction bases: 13. CDR1 is GTSNPN, CDR2 SVGIG, per germline (reference sequence). The CDR3 is 18 residues long. This chain's CDR3 is CAWSGWGAGGHFTDTQYF. CDR3 DNA (partial): TGTGCCTGGAGTGGATGGGGAGCGGGGGGACACTTCACAGATACG. Filled out from reference TRBV30 and TRBJ2-3, the complete variable domain reads SQTIHQWPATLVQPVGSPLSLECTVEGTSNPNLYWYRQAAGRGLQLLFYSVGIGQISSEVPQNLSASRPQDRQFILSSKKLLLSDSGFYLCAWSGWGAGGHFTDTQYFGPGTRLTVL.

In the case of this clone: Read sequence stops 3 residues before the CDR3 end, and the germline J gene provides the missing end. The chain couples TRBV7-6 to TRBJ2-7; the D is unclear. Trimming shortened V by 5 bases and J by 3 bases, and 17 bases separated the two germline ends. Germline CDR1 and CDR2: SGHVS and FNYEAQ. This CDR3 has 15 amino acids. CDR3 bases read: TGTGCCAGCAGCCCGAAGTACCTCCAGGTCTACGAG. Translating it yields CASSPKYLQVYE. The full-length CDR3 reads as CASSPKYLQVYEQYF.

For this clone: From the germline J gene comes the end of the CDR3, since the read stops 3 residues before it. V is TRBV18 and J is TRBJ1-6; D may be TRBD1 (6 bases). Germline V gene sequence: CDR1 KGHSH, CDR2 LQKENI. This CDR3 is 16 amino acids long. The V and J ends lost 5 bases and 0 bases respectively, with 11 bases between them. CDR3 sequence: CASSTGTSSYNSPLHF. CDR3 DNA, as far as it was read: TGTGCCAGCTCAACAGGGACAAGCTCCTATAATTCACCC.

This clone was counted many times. The CDR3 end lies 3 residues beyond the end of the read and is filled in from the germline J gene. The J gene is TRBJ1-1, the V gene TRBV6-2 or TRBV6-3; possibly TRBD1 for D (6 bases). CDR1 MNHEY and CDR2 SVGEGT come from the germline V gene. The CDR3 totals 15 residues. CDR3 residues: CASSSNLQGGSEAFF. CDR3 bases read: TGTGCCAGCAGTTCGAACCTACAGGGCGGGAGCGAA.

The table lists this clone with a few counts. Sequencing ends 3 residues short of the CDR3 end; the germline J gene provides the rest. The chain joins TRBV2 to TRBJ2-7; D might be TRBD2 (6 bases). CDR3 length: 17 residues. Germline V gene sequence: CDR1 SNHLY, CDR2 FYNNEI. V dropped 1 base and J dropped 2 bases, with 18 bases sitting between them. CDR3 DNA (partial): TGTGCCAGCAGTGAAGTAGGGGTTAGCGGATACACCTACGAG. It is translated as CASSEVGVSGYTYE. The full CDR3 protein reads CASSEVGVSGYTYEQYF.

Concerning this clone: The CDR3 is cut off 3 residues early in the read; its end comes from the germline J gene. The V and J genes are TRBV29-1 and TRBJ2-7; 8 nucleotides match TRBD2. This CDR3 has 12 residues. Germline values: CDR1 SQVTM, CDR2 ANQGSEA. The trim removed 7 bases at V and 6 bases at J, leaving 8 bases unmatched. The CDR3 loop reads CSAPGLGGEQYF. CDR3 DNA (partial): TGCAGCGCACCGGGACTAGGAGGCGAG.

Remarks on this clone: The sequenced fragment ends 3 residues before the CDR3 boundary, so the rest is inferred from the germline J gene. V and J are TRBV5-5 and TRBJ2-2; TRBD1 might be the D (6 bases). Germline V gene lookup returns CDR1 SGHKS and CDR2 YYEKEE (reference sequence). Deletions cut 3 bases from V and 1 base from J, with 10 bases between. The CDR3 covers 15 residues. The sequenced CDR3 bases are TGTGCCAGCAGCTACCGGACAGAGAACACCGGGGAG. This encodes CASSYRTENTGE. In full, the CDR3 is CASSYRTENTGELFF. The whole variable domain, remainder taken from reference TRBV5-5 and TRBJ2-2, is DAGVTQSPTHLIKTRGQQVTLRCSPISGHKSVSWYQQVLGQGPQFIFQYYEKEERGRGNFPDRFSARQFPNYSSELNVNALLLGDSALYLCASSYRTENTGELFFGEGSRLTVL.

This clone appeared many times. The read stops 3 residues short of the end of the CDR3; the missing end is completed from the germline J gene. This rearrangement joins TRBV12-3 or TRBV12-4 to TRBJ2-7; TRBD2 matches 9 bases. The CDR3 is 14 residues long. V trimming: 6 bases; J trimming: 1 base; junction bases outside the gene matches: 4. The CDR3 DNA, read in part, is TGTGCCAGCAGAAAGACTAGCGGTTCCTACGAG. It codes for CASRKTSGSYE. The full CDR3 protein reads CASRKTSGSYEQYF.

CDR3 residues: CASSEWGQGKANEKLFF. CDR3 bases read: TGTGCCAGCAGTGAATGGGGACAGGGAAAAGCTAATGAAAAA. The rearrangement links TRBV2 to TRBJ1-4, with 9 positions matching TRBD1. The read is 3 residues too short to cover the CDR3 end, so that end is filled in from the germline J gene. This CDR3 is built from 17 residues. V lost 2 bases to trimming and J lost 3 bases; unmatched junction nucleotides: 7. Per germline, CDR1 SNHLY and CDR2 FYNNEI.

This clone was seen a handful of times. The read comes to an end 3 residues before the CDR3 does, leaving the germline J gene to fill in the end. The V call is TRBV18, the J call TRBJ2-7; 9 bases map to TRBD1. V trimming: 3 bases; J trimming: 5 bases; junction bases outside the gene matches: 5. The CDR3 length is 14 residues. In germline, CDR1 is KGHSH, CDR2 LQKENI. CDR3 in amino acids: CASSPTGGGHEQYF. Partial CDR3 DNA: TGTGCCAGCTCACCGACAGGGGGGGGCCACGAG.

CDR3 sequence reads: CASSQTSGETQYF. The covered CDR3 bases are TGTGCCAGCTCTCAGACTAGCGGAGAGACC. The chain combines TRBV18 with TRBJ2-5, with TRBD2 identical over 9 bases. The CDR3 end falls 3 residues outside the read, so it is completed with the germline J gene. Germline CDR1 is KGHSH and CDR2 is LQKENI. The CDR3 has 13 residues. Unmatched junction bases numbered 3, after V lost 6 bases and J lost 4 bases.

This clone was picked up many times. Read data end 3 residues before the CDR3 end; the end is taken from the germline J gene. The gene calls are TRBV20-1 and TRBJ2-5; weak D call: TRBD1 (6 bases). V was shortened by 3 bases and J by 5 bases, with 16 bases between the two germline ends. Germline V CDR1 and CDR2: DFQATT, SNEGSKA (reference sequence). The CDR3 spans 14 residues. The CDR3 bases that were read are TGCAGTGCTAGCCCCAGGGGAACAGTTGAGACC. Its translation: CSASPRGTVET. The CDR3, in full, reads CSASPRGTVETQYF.

This clone was seen many times. The read stops 3 residues short of the end of the CDR3; the missing end is completed from the germline J gene. V is TRBV29-1 and J is TRBJ1-2; D unresolved. CDR3 length equals 12 residues. In germline, CDR1 is SQVTM, CDR2 ANQGSEA. Trimming left V 1 base short and J 7 bases short, with 10 bases between. The DNA read from the CDR3 is TGCAGCGTTGAAGTGCCCTTAGCTGGC. Its protein product is CSVEVPLAG. The entire CDR3 protein is CSVEVPLAGYTF.